This T cell receptor (beta chain) was sequenced in a study of metastatic and nonmetastatic thyroid tumors (TCRdb year 2020). With respect to the entire study: For patients with malignant and with benign thyroid disease, the researchers compared repertoires between peripheral blood samples and tumor or nodule tissue samples. General findings and caveats noted by the study authors: In both blood and tumor samples, malignant tumors were reported to have significantly higher TCR beta diversity than benign nodules.

Before undergoing thyroid surgery, none of the patients had been given any kind of treatment. Using T-cell receptor beta sequencing, the study looked back at clinical samples from patients collected from about 2012 to 2018. The germline V gene supplies CDR1 SNHLY and CDR2 FYNNEI. From cysteine to phenylalanine, the CDR3 is 14 amino acids long. Here the CDR3 DNA is all that survives: 42 bases in frame from base 1. Cut back by 6 bases and 1 base, the V and J ends lie 11 bases apart. This clone was seen ten or more times. The clone's antigen remains unknown. No much larger clone exists at a distance of one base, and base qualities are not known. Library preparation employed PCR. The instrument was an Illumina HiSeq 4000. High-throughput sequencing was used to profile the CDR3 region of the TCR beta-chain in every patient. The original methods were these. A classifier to discriminate distant-metastatic papillary thyroid cancer patients was built from CDR3 differences across clinicopathological groups. Repertoire diversity was assessed with the Shannon index, and tumor-blood repertoire similarity with the Morisita-Horn index. Starting from the raw public reads, TCRdb applied fastp trimming at Q25, assembled clones with MiXCR and retained in-frame beta chains. In this record, the V and J calls reflect TCRdb's handling and not the investigators' own analysis. Within this sample are several thousand clones, with approximately 22% of them counted one time only. The ten biggest clones cover about a sixth of the sample.

Sequenced: adjacent normal tissue. This TCR was recovered from a female donor with papillary thyroid cancer or a benign thyroid nodule (not recorded which). Some clones in this sample may be carry-over from other donors' samples. The chain uses TRBV2 and TRBJ2-3; no confident D gene assignment can be made. The DNA sequence reads TGTGCCAGCAGGTACGAGCGTCGCACAGATACGCAGTATTTT. It translates as CASRYERRTDTQYF.